This TCR beta chain is drawn from a study of shared clonotypes between healthy human individuals. Naivety among CD8 cells was defined by CD45RO negativity and positive CCR7 selection, thereby excluding terminally differentiated effector memory CD45RA+ cells. Study-level points and caveats: Only a few donors were included, so the genetic and exposure-history diversity represented was limited. Shared clonotypes: 4.5% to 6.5% naive CD4, 3% to 3.5% naive CD8, 2.3% memory CD4, roughly 0.4% memory CD8.

Profiling relied on immunoSEQ multiplex PCR, and the TCRdb table lists in-frame clones only, not all of them. The sample includes just over 2,000,000 clones, less than 95% of them seen just once. This CDR3 has 13 amino acids. V shed 6 bases and J 9 bases; nucleotides not matched to a gene: 6. Germline V gene lookup returns CDR1 MNHEY and CDR2 SVGAGI. A note on this clone: Its antigen is not known.

The genes are TRBV6-5 and TRBJ2-2; 8 nucleotides align to TRBD1. The receptor was isolated from a young man in good health. Sequencing was done on a sample of naive CD8+ T cells sorted from blood. CDR3 amino acids: CASSLQGVRELFF. CDR3 DNA: TGTGCCAGCAGCCTACAGGGGGTCCGGGAGCTGTTTTTT.